This TCR beta chain was captured by sequencing in a study of blood T cells in healthy people across ages. The CDR3 is made up of 12 amino acids. CDR1 and CDR2 (germline): MNHNS, SASEGT. The V end lost 6 bases, the J end lost 5 bases, and 10 bases lay between the germline ends. A sample-barcoded 5' primer and a J-beta primer mix were used in a second PCR of about 7 to 12 cycles. Every cDNA molecule bore a tag from a template-switch adaptor containing 12 random nucleotides. MiXCR, run by TCRdb on the 5' RACE reads, gives a single entry per CDR3 protein. The sample includes approximately 900,000 distinct CDR3 sequences, around 46% of them seen just once. Researchers collected approximately 9.5 milliliters of peripheral blood from every single donor. Isolation yielded PBMCs, at least 7 million per sample, in every case.

Sequencing was carried out using blood. The V call is TRBV6-1, the J call TRBJ2-5, with D perhaps matching TRBD1 (6 bases). The sequence was obtained from a man aged 25 to 40 in good health. The CDR3 sequence: CASRGQGETQYF. CDR3 bases: TGTGCCAGCAGAGGGCAGGGGGAGACCCAGTACTTC.